What follows are 2 T cell receptor beta chains derived from one specimen sequenced in a study of cytomegalovirus exposure and HLA in healthy donors. A multiplex PCR was run with 60 Vbeta primers and 13 Jbeta primers. Method: immunoSEQ multiplex PCR; TCRdb's copy keeps in-frame clones and lacks some. The repertoire holds approximately 110,000 clones, with about 79% as singletons. The specimen was PBMCs. The receptors originated from a man aged 45 to 65 in good health and CMV-seronegative.

This chain joins TRBV7-8 and TRBJ1-1; tentatively, D is TRBD1 (5 bases). The V and J ends lost 1 base and 8 bases respectively, with 11 bases between them. CDR3 length equals 13 residues. Germline assignment: CDR1 SGHVS and CDR2 FQNEAQ. The CDR3 nucleotides are TGTGCCAGCAGCTTAGAGACAGCATACGAAGCTTTCTTT. Its translation: CASSLETAYEAFF.

The chain uses TRBV9 and TRBJ1-4; 7 positions agree with TRBD1. The CDR3 extends over 13 amino acids. V lost 4 bases to trimming and J lost 10 bases; unmatched junction nucleotides: 7. CDR1 and CDR2 from the germline V gene are SGDLS and YYNGEE. CDR3: CASSPQGKGKLFF. The CDR3 DNA follows: TGTGCCAGCAGCCCACAGGGGAAGGGAAAACTGTTTTTT.